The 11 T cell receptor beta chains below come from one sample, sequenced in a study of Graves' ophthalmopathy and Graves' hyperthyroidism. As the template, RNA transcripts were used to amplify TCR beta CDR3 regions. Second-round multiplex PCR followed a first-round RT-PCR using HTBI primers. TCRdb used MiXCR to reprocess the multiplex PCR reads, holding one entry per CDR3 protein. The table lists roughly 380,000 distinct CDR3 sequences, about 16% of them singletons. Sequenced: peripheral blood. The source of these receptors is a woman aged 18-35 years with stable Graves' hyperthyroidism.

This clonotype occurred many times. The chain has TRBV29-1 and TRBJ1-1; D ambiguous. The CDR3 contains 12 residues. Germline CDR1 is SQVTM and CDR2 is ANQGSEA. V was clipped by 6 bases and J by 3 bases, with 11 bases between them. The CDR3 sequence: CSVGIVDTEAFF. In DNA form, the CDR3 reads TGCAGCGTGGGCATAGTTGACACTGAAGCTTTCTTT. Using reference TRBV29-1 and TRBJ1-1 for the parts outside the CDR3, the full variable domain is SAVISQKPSRDICQRGTSLTIQCQVDSQVTMMFWYRQQPGQSLTLIATANQGSEATYESGFVIDKFPISRPNLTFSTLTVSNMSPEDSSIYLCSVGIVDTEAFFGQGTRLTVV.

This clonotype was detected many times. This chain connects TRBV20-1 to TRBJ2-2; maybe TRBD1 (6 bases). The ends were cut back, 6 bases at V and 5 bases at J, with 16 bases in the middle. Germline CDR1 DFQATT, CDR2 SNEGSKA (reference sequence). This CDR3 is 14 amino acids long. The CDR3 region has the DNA TGCAGTGCAAGCCCCACAGGGTCGACCGGGGAGCTGTTTTTT. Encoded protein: CSASPTGSTGELFF.

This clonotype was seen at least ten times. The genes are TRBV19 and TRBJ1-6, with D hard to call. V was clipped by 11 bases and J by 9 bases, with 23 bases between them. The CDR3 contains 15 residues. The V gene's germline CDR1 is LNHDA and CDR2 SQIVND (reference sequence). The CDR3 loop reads CAGTLRRPSGSPLHF. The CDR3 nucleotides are TGTGCCGGTACCTTACGGCGACCGAGTGGTTCACCCCTCCACTTT.

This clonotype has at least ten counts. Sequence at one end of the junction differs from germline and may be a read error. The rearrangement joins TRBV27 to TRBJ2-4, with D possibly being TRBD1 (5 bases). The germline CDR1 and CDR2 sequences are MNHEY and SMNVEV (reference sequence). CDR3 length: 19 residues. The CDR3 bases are TGTGCCAGCAGTTTAAGCCCGTCCAGGGCCAGGTTTGACAAAAACATTAAGTACTTC. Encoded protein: CASSLSPSRARFDKNIKYF.

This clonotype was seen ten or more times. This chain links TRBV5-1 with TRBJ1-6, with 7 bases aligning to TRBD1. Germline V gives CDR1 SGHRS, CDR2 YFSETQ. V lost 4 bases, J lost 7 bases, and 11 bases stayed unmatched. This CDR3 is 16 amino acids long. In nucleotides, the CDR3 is TGCGCCAGCAGCGCCAAGACAGGGTTGTGGAATTCACCCCTCCACTTT. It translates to CASSAKTGLWNSPLHF.

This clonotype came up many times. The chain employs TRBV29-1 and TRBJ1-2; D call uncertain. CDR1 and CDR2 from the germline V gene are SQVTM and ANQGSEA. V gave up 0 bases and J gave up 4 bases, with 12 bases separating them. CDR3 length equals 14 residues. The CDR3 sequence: CSVEDRKQTYGYTF. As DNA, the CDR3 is TGCAGCGTTGAAGATCGGAAACAGACCTATGGCTACACCTTC.

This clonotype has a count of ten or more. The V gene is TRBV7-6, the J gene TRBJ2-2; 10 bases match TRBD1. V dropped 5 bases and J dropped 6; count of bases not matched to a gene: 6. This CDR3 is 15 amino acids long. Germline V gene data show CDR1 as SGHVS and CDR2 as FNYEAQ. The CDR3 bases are TGTGCCAGCAGCCCCTCCGGGACAGGGGCCGGGGAGCTGTTTTTT. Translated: CASSPSGTGAGELFF. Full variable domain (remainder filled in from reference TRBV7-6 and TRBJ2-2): GAGVSQSPRYKVTKRGQDVALRCDPISGHVSLYWYRQALGQGPEFLTYFNYEAQQDKSGLPNDRFSAERPEGSISTLTIQRTEQRDSAMYRCASSPSGTGAGELFFGEGSRLTVL.

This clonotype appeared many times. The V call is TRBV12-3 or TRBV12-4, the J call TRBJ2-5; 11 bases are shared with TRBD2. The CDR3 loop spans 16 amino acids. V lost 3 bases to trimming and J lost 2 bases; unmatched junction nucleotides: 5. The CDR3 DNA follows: TGTGCCAGCAGTTTCGGGGTAGCGGGGGGGCAAGAGACCCAGTACTTC. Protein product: CASSFGVAGGQETQYF.

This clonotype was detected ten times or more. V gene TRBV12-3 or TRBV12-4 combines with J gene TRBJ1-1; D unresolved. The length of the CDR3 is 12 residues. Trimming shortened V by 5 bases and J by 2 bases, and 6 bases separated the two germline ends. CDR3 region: CASSRVNTEAFF. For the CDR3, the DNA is TGTGCCAGCAGTCGGGTTAACACTGAAGCTTTCTTT.

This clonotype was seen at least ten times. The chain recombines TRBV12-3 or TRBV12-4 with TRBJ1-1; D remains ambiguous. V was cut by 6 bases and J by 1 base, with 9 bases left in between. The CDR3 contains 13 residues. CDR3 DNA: TGTGCCAGCAGCTGGCAGGAGAACACTGAAGCTTTCTTT. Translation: CASSWQENTEAFF.

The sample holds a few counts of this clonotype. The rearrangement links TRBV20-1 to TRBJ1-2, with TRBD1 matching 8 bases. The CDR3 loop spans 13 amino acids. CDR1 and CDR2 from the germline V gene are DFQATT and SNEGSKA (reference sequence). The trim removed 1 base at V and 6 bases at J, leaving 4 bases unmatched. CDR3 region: CSARGPGGDGYTF. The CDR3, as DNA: TGCAGTGCTAGAGGTCCAGGGGGCGATGGCTACACCTTC.